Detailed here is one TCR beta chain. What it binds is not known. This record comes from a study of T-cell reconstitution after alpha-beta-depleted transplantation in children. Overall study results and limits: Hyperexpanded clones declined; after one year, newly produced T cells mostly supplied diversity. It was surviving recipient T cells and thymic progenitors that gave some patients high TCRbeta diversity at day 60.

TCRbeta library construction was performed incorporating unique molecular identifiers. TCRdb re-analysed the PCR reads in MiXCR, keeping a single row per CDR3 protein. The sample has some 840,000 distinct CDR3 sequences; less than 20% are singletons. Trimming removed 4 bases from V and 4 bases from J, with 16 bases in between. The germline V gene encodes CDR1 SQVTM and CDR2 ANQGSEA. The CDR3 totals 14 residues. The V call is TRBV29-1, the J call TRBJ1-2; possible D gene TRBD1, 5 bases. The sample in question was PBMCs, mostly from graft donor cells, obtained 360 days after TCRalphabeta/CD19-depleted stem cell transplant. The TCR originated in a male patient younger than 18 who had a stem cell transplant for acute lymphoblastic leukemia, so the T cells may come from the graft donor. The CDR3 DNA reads TGCAGCGTTGGGGGACGACGGGCTTCCTATGGCTACACCTTC. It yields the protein CSVGGRRASYGYTF.